This T cell receptor (beta chain) was identified during a study of control samples from healthy donors and cancer patients. This table comes from immunoSEQ multiplex PCR, and its TCRdb copy is limited to in-frame clones, with some not included. Here the sample table reports under 200,000 clones. V was pared by 0 bases and J by 6 bases, with 2 bases of the junction left unmatched. The CDR3 runs 14 residues. Germline V gene data show CDR1 as SGHAT and CDR2 as FQNNGV. The rearrangement joins TRBV11-2 to TRBJ2-7; 10 bases agree with TRBD2. The TCR sequence derives from a woman aged 25 to 39 in good health. The sequencing input was blood. In DNA form, the CDR3 reads TGTGCCAGCAGCTTAGAGAGCGGGGGGGGCGAGCAGTACTTC. This translates into CASSLESGGGEQYF.